In this sample, the clone carrying this T cell receptor (beta chain) turned up many times. Around 10 ml fresh peripheral blood yielded the PBMCs. Amplified regions were TCR beta CDR3 sequences from RNA transcripts. First-round RT-PCR targeting the TCR CDR3 was performed with the HTBI primer set. TCRdb re-derived calls from the multiplex PCR reads in MiXCR, one entry per CDR3 protein. The sample shows 250,000 to 350,000 distinct CDR3 sequences, about 15% of them seen only once. The sample originates from a study of T cells in Graves' hyperthyroidism and ophthalmopathy. The germline V gene encodes CDR1 SGHRS and CDR2 YFSETQ. The CDR3 runs to 13 residues. Trimming shortened V by 7 bases and J by 1 base, and 11 bases separated the two germline ends.

Sequences were obtained from blood. The TCR sequence derives from a man aged 25 to 45 with Graves' hyperthyroidism. The chain recombines TRBV5-1 with TRBJ1-1; D is undetermined. The CDR3 sequence: CASFLGANTEAFF. DNA for the CDR3: TGCGCCAGCTTTTTGGGCGCGAACACTGAAGCTTTCTTT. Together with reference TRBV5-1 and TRBJ1-1, the CDR3 gives the full variable domain: KAGVTQTPRYLIKTRGQQVTLSCSPISGHRSVSWYQQTPGQGLQFLFEYFSETQRNKGNFPGRFSGRQFSNSRSEMNVSTLELGDSALYLCASFLGANTEAFFGQGTRLTVV.